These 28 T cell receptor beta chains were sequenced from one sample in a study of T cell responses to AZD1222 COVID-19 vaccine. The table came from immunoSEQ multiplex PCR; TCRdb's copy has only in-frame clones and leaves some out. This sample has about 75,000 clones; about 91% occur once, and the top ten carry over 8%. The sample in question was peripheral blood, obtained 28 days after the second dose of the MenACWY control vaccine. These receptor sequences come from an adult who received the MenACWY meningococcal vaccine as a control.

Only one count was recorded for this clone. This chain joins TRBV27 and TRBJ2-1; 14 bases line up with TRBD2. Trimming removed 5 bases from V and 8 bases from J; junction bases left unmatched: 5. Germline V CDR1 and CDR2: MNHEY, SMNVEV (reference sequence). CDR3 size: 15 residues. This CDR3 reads CASSPTSGGAYEQFF. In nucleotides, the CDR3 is TGTGCCAGCAGTCCGACTAGCGGGGGGGCATATGAGCAGTTCTTC.

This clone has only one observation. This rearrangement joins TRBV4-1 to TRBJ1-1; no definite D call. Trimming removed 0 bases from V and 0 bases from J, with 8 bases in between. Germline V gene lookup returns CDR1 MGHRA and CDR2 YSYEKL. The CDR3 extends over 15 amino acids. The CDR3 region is CASSQEWAMNTEAFF. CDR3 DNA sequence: TGCGCCAGCAGCCAAGAGTGGGCGATGAACACTGAAGCTTTCTTT.

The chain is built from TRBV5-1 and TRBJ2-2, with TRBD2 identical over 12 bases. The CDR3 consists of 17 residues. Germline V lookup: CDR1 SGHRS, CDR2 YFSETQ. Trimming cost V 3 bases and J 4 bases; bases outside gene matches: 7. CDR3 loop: CASSYSTSGGSTGELFF. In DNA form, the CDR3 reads TGCGCCAGCAGCTACTCGACTAGCGGGGGTTCCACCGGGGAGCTGTTTTTT.

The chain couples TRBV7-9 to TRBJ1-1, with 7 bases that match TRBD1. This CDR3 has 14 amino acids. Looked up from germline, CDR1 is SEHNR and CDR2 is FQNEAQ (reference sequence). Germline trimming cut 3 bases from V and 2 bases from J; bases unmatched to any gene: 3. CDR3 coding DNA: TGTGCCAGCAGCTTCTCAGGGGGAAACACTGAAGCTTTCTTT. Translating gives CASSFSGGNTEAFF.

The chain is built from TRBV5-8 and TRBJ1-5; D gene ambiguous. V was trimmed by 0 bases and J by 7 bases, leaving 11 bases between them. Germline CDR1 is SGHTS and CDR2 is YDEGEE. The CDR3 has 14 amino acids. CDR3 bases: TGTGCCAGCAGCTTGGATATAGGAGGGCAGCCCCAGCATTTT. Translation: CASSLDIGGQPQHF.

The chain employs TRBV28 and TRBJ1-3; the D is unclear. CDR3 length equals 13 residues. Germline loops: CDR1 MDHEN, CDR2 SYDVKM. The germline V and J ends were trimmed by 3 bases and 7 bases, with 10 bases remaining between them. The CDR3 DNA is TGTGCCAGCAGTTTGCCCCTGGGGAACACCATATATTTT. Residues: CASSLPLGNTIYF.

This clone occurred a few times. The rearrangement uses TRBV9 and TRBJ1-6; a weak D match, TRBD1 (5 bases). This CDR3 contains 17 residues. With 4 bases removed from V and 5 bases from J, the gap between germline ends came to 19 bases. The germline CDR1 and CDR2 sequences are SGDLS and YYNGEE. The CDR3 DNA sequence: TGTGCCAGCAGCATTCTTGATGGGAGGGGTGATAATTCACCCCTCCACTTT. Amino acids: CASSILDGRGDNSPLHF.

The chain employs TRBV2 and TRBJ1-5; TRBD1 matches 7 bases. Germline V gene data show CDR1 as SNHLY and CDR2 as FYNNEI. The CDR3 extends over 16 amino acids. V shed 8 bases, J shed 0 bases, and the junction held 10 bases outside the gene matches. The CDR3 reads CASAGQLVLSNQPQHF. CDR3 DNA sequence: TGTGCCAGCGCGGGACAGCTAGTACTTAGCAATCAGCCCCAGCATTTT.

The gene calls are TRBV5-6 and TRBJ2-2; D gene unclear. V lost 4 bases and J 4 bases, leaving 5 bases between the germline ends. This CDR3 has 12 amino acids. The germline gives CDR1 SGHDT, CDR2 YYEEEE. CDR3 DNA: TGTGCCAGCAGCCCACCCACCGGGGAGCTGTTTTTT. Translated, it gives CASSPPTGELFF.

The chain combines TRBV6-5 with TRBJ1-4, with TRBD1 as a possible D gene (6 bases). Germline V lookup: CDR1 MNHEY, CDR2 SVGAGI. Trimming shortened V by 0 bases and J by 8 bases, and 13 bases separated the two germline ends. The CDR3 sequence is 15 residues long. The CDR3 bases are TGTGCCAGCAGTTACTCTGGGACAAGGGGGGAAAAACTGTTTTTT. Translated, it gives CASSYSGTRGEKLFF.

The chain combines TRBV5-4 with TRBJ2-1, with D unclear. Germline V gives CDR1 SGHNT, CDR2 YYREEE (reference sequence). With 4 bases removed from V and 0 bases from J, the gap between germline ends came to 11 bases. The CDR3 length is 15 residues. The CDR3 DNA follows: TGTGCCAGCAGCCCTTCTACGAGCTCCTACAATGAGCAGTTCTTC. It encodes CASSPSTSSYNEQFF.

The CDR3, as DNA: TGTGCCAGCAGGGGCAGCCTTTCTCTGGGAAACACCATATATTTT. Protein: CASRGSLSLGNTIYF. The chain employs TRBV6-5 and TRBJ1-3, with D hard to call. The CDR3 extends over 15 amino acids. V shed 6 bases and J shed 4 bases, with 16 bases lying between them. In germline, CDR1 is MNHEY, CDR2 SVGAGI.

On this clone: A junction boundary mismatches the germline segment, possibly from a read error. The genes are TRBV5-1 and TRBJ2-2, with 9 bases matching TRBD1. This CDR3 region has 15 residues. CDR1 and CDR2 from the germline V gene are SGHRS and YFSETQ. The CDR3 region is CASRLGQGNTGELFF. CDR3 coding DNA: TGCGCCAGCAGGTTGGGACAGGGGAACACCGGGGAGCTGTTTTTT.

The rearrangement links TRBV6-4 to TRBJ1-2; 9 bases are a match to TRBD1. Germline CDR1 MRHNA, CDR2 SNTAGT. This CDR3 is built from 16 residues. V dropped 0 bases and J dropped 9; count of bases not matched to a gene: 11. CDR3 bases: TGTGCCAGCAGTGACTCGAGTCATACAGGGGGCGAGCGCTACACCTTC. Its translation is CASSDSSHTGGERYTF.

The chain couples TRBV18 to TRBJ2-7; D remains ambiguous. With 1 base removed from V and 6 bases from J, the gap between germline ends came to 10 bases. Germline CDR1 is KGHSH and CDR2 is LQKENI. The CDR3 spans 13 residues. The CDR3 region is CASSPLRIAEQYF. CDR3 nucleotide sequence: TGTGCCAGCTCACCACTTAGAATAGCCGAGCAGTACTTC.

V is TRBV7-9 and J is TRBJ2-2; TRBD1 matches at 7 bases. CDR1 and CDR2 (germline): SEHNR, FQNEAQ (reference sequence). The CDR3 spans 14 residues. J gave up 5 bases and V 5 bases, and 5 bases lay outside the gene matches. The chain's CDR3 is CASSTDRVTGELFF. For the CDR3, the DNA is TGTGCCAGCAGCACCGACAGGGTAACCGGGGAGCTGTTTTTT.

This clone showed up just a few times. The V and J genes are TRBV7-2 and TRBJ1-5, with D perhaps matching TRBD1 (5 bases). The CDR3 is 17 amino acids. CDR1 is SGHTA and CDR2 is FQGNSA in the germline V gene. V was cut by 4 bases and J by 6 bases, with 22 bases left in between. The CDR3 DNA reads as TGTGCCAGCAGCTCCGGGACCAGGCTGATTGGTGGTCAGCCCCAGCATTTT. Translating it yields CASSSGTRLIGGQPQHF.

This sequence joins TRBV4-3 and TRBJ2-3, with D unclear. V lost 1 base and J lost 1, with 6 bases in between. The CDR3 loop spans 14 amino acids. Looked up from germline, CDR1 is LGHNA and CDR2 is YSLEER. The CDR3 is CASSQASGTDTQYF. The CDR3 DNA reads TGCGCCAGCAGCCAAGCTTCGGGCACAGATACGCAGTATTTT.

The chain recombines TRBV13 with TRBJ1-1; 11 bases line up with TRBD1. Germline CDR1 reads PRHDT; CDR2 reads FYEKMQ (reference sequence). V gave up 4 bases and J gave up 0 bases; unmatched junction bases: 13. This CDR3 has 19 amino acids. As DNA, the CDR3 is TGTGCCAGCAGCTCAAATATTAGGACAGGGGGCGATCTGAACACTGAAGCTTTCTTT. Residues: CASSSNIRTGGDLNTEAFF.

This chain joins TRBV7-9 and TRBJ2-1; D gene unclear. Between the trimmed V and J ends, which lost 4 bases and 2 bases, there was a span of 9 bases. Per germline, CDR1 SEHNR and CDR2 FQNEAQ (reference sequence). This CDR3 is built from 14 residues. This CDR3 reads CASSYRLTYNEQFF. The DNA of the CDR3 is TGTGCCAGCAGCTACCGGCTCACCTACAATGAGCAGTTCTTC.

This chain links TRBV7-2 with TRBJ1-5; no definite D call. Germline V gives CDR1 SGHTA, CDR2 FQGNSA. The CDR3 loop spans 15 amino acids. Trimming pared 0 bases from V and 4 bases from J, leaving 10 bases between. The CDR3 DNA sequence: TGTGCCAGCAGCTTAGCGGCAGGAGGTAATCAGCCCCAGCATTTT. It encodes CASSLAAGGNQPQHF.

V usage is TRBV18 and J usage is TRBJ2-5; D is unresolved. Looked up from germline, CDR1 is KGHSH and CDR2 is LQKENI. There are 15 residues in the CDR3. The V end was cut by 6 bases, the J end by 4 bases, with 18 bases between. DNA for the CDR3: TGTGCCAGCTCCCCCAGGACCGTCGATGGAGAGACCCAGTACTTC. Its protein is CASSPRTVDGETQYF. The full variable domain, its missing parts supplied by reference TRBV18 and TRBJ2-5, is NAGVMQNPRHLVRRRGQEARLRCSPMKGHSHVYWYRQLPEEGLKFMVYLQKENIIDESGMPKERFSAEFPKEGPSILRIQQVVRGDSAAYFCASSPRTVDGETQYFGPGTRLLVL.

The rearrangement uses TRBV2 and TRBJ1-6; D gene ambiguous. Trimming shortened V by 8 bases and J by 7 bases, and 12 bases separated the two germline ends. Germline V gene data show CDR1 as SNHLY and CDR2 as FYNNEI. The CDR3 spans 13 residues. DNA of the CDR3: TGTGCCAGCGTCAGGATTCAGAATTCACCCCTCCACTTT. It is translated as CASVRIQNSPLHF.

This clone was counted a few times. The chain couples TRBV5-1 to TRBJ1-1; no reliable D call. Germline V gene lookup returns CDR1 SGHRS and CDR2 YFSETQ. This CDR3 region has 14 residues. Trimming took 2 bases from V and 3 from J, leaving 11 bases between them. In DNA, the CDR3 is TGCGCCAGCAGCTTAACCCCTGGAGACACTGAAGCTTTCTTT. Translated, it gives CASSLTPGDTEAFF.

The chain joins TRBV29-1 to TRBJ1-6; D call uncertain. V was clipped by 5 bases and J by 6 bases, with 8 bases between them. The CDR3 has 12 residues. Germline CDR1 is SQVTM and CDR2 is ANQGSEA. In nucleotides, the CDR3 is TGCAGCGTTTCGGCGCCTAATTCACCCCTCCACTTT. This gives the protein CSVSAPNSPLHF.

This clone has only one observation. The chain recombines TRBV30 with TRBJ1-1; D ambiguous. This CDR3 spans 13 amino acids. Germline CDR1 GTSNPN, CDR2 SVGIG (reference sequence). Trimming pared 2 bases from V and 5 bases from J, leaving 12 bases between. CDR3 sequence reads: CAWSRGSQTEAFF. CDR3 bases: TGTGCCTGGAGTAGAGGATCACAAACTGAAGCTTTCTTT. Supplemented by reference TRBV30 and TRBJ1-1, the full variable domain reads SQTIHQWPATLVQPVGSPLSLECTVEGTSNPNLYWYRQAAGRGLQLLFYSVGIGQISSEVPQNLSASRPQDRQFILSSKKLLLSDSGFYLCAWSRGSQTEAFFGQGTRLTVV.

CDR3: CAISPNFYEQYF. The CDR3 nucleotides read TGTGCCATCAGCCCGAACTTCTACGAGCAGTACTTC. The chain joins TRBV10-3 to TRBJ2-7; D is unresolved. The CDR3 is made up of 12 amino acids. CDR1 and CDR2 (germline): ENHRY, SYGVKD. V shed 6 bases and J shed 3 bases, with 9 bases lying between them.

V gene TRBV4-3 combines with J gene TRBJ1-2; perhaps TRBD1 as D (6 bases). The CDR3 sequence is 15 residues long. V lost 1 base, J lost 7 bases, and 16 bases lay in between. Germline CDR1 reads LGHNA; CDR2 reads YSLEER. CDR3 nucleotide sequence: TGCGCCAGCAGCCAAGCAGGGACAAGAGGTCTTGGCTACACCTTC. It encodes CASSQAGTRGLGYTF.